This entry lists 24 T cell receptor beta chains sequenced from one sample in a study of blood T cell repertoires in COVID-19. The data were produced by immunoSEQ multiplex PCR, yet TCRdb's version contains in-frame clones alone and is incomplete. The sample has some 120,000 clones; 70% to 90% are singletons. The sequenced sample was peripheral blood. All receptors derive from a woman in her sixties with acute or convalescent COVID-19.

The rearrangement joins TRBV10-3 to TRBJ1-2; unclear D gene. From germline, CDR1 is ENHRY and CDR2 SYGVKD. Trimming took off 0 bases at V and 4 bases at J, with 24 bases between the two ends. This CDR3 contains 19 residues. CDR3 DNA: TGTGCCATCAGTGAGTCGGCCCCCTTAACTCGGCCCTCTAGCTATGGCTACACCTTC. This sequence encodes CAISESAPLTRPSSYGYTF.

Here the CDR3 DNA reads TGTGCCAGCAGTTACGTCCTTACAGGGGGGAGGACTGAAGCTTTCTTT. Its protein product is CASSYVLTGGRTEAFF. This rearrangement joins TRBV6-5 to TRBJ1-1; 8 bases are shared with TRBD1. J gave up 5 bases and V 2 bases, and 10 bases lay outside the gene matches. Germline-derived CDR1 and CDR2 are MNHEY and SVGAGI. The CDR3 contains 16 residues.

The V and J genes are TRBV6-1 and TRBJ2-7, with TRBD1 matching 10 bases. The V and J ends lost 1 base and 6 bases, in that order; junction bases with no gene match: 6. Germline lookup yields CDR1 MNHNS and CDR2 SASEGT. This CDR3 has 15 residues. CDR3 sequence: CASSEGGQGSGEQYF. CDR3 coding DNA: TGTGCCAGCAGTGAAGGGGGACAGGGGAGCGGCGAGCAGTACTTC.

The chain recombines TRBV5-1 with TRBJ2-2; 10 positions match TRBD2. The ends lost 4 bases at V and 1 base at J; junction bases unmatched: 19. Germline CDR1 SGHRS, CDR2 YFSETQ. The CDR3 has 21 amino acids. The CDR3 coding sequence is TGCGCCAGCAGCCCCTACTTGGGCGGGACTAGCGTCGTGTTGAACACCGGGGAGCTGTTTTTT. This codes for CASSPYLGGTSVVLNTGELFF. The full variable domain, with the rest looked up from reference TRBV5-1 and TRBJ2-2, is KAGVTQTPRYLIKTRGQQVTLSCSPISGHRSVSWYQQTPGQGLQFLFEYFSETQRNKGNFPGRFSGRQFSNSRSEMNVSTLELGDSALYLCASSPYLGGTSVVLNTGELFFGEGSRLTVL.

This sequence joins TRBV23-1 and TRBJ2-2; 16 bases map to TRBD2. TRBV23-1 is given ORF status, its function remaining uncertain. This CDR3 is 20 amino acids long. V was clipped by 0 bases and J by 1 base; unmatched bases: 5. For the CDR3, the DNA is TGCGCCAGCAGTCAATCGGGACTAGCGGGAGGGATGGAGAACACCGGGGAGCTGTTTTTT. This codes for CASSQSGLAGGMENTGELFF.

This chain joins TRBV10-3 and TRBJ2-5; 7 positions match TRBD2. This CDR3 is 17 amino acids long. The germline gives CDR1 ENHRY, CDR2 SYGVKD. With V trimmed by 1 base and J by 0 bases, 8 bases remained unmatched. CDR3 region: CAISEWGSGPYQETQYF. The CDR3, as DNA: TGTGCCATCAGTGAGTGGGGTAGCGGGCCTTACCAAGAGACCCAGTACTTC.

This clone was observed a single time. The rearrangement uses TRBV3-1 (or the pseudogene TRBV3-2) and TRBJ1-2; 8 bases line up with TRBD1. The germline gives CDR1 LGHDT, CDR2 YNNKEL (reference sequence). After removal of 3 bases from V and 7 bases from J, the junction contained 7 bases not matched to a gene. This CDR3 contains 14 residues. Here the CDR3 reads CASSHFGQGGGYTF. CDR3 sequence (DNA): TGTGCCAGCAGCCACTTCGGACAGGGAGGTGGCTACACCTTC.

The chain carries TRBV18 and TRBJ1-4, with unresolved D. Trimming cost V 2 bases and J 4 bases, with 5 bases left between them. There are 13 residues in the CDR3. CDR1 is KGHSH, CDR2 LQKENI, per germline. This chain's CDR3 is CASSPRSNEKLFF. In nucleotides, the CDR3 is TGTGCCAGCTCACCAAGGAGTAATGAAAAACTGTTTTTT. Using reference TRBV18 and TRBJ1-4 for the parts outside the CDR3, the full variable domain is NAGVMQNPRHLVRRRGQEARLRCSPMKGHSHVYWYRQLPEEGLKFMVYLQKENIIDESGMPKERFSAEFPKEGPSILRIQQVVRGDSAAYFCASSPRSNEKLFFGSGTQLSVL.

This chain links TRBV21-1 with TRBJ2-7; TRBD1, the D gene given by the table, was not confirmed from the DNA. TRBV21-1 is a recognized pseudogene. The CDR3 is 16 amino acids. The CDR3, as DNA: TGTGCCAGCAGCCCACAGGGACAGGGTTGGAGCTACGAGCAGTACTTC. Protein: CASSPQGQGWSYEQYF.

CDR3 in amino acids: CASSASGGDTQYF. Here the CDR3 DNA reads TGTGCCAGCAGCGCTTCCGGGGGGGATACGCAGTATTTT. The chain links TRBV2 to TRBJ2-3; 7 positions match TRBD2. This CDR3 has 13 residues. Germline V gene lookup returns CDR1 SNHLY and CDR2 FYNNEI. V lost 6 bases, J lost 6 bases, and 6 bases stayed unmatched.

This chain connects TRBV19 to TRBJ1-2, with 12 positions matching TRBD1. V lost 6 bases, J lost 4 bases, and 9 bases stayed unmatched. Germline V gives CDR1 LNHDA, CDR2 SQIVND (reference sequence). The CDR3 has 16 residues. CDR3 region: CASRPGTGGIGYGYTF. The CDR3 bases are TGTGCCAGTAGGCCCGGGACAGGGGGCATCGGCTATGGCTACACCTTC.

The J gene is TRBJ1-5, the V gene TRBV7-8, with a possible D match to TRBD1 (5 bases). V lost 6 bases, J lost 9 bases, and 12 bases lay in between. The CDR3 loop spans 12 amino acids. Germline CDR1 and CDR2: SGHVS and FQNEAQ. The CDR3 nucleotides read TGTGCCAGCAGTTCCCAGGGACTGCCCCAGCATTTT. It codes for CASSSQGLPQHF.

This chain connects TRBV7-3 to TRBJ1-2; tentative D call: TRBD1 (5 bases). This CDR3 has 14 residues. V was clipped by 5 bases and J by 2 bases, with 12 bases between them. Looked up from germline, CDR1 is SGHTA and CDR2 is FQGTGA. In nucleotides, the CDR3 is TGTGCCAGCAGCCAAGGAGGGACCAACTATGGCTACACCTTC. It codes for CASSQGGTNYGYTF.

This rearrangement joins TRBV19 to TRBJ2-7, with 9 nucleotides matching TRBD1. This CDR3 is built from 14 residues. Germline CDR1 LNHDA, CDR2 SQIVND (reference sequence). V trimming: 7 bases; J trimming: 2 bases; junction bases outside the gene matches: 6. The CDR3 reads CASTGQGSAYEQYF. The CDR3, as DNA: TGTGCCAGTACTGGACAGGGGTCAGCCTACGAGCAGTACTTC.

The chain employs TRBV10-1 and TRBJ2-1, with 9 bases identical to TRBD2. Trimming cost V 0 bases and J 11 bases; bases outside gene matches: 17. Germline CDR1 and CDR2: WNHNN and SYGVQD (reference sequence). This CDR3 contains 18 residues. The CDR3: CASSESIAVGSGRPQQFF. Written as DNA, the CDR3 is TGCGCCAGCAGTGAGTCGATCGCAGTAGGGAGCGGGAGGCCTCAGCAGTTCTTC.

V usage is TRBV12-3 or TRBV12-4 and J usage is TRBJ2-7, with D possibly TRBD1 on 6 matching bases. V lost 6 bases and J 3 bases, leaving 12 bases between the germline ends. The CDR3 extends over 13 amino acids. CDR3 nucleotide sequence: TGTGCCAGCAGCCCCGGACAGTTCTACGAGCAGTACGTC. Translating gives CASSPGQFYEQYV.

V is TRBV6-1 and J is TRBJ2-7; D is uncertain. The V and J ends lost 3 bases and 4 bases respectively, with 7 bases between them. The germline V gene has CDR1 MNHNS and CDR2 SASEGT. CDR3 length: 12 amino acids. The chain's CDR3 is CASSEMRYEQYF. The CDR3, as DNA: TGTGCCAGCAGTGAGATGCGTTACGAGCAGTACTTC.

The CDR3 sequence: CSASTLAGGGETQYF. Written as DNA, the CDR3 is TGCAGTGCTAGTACGCTAGCGGGAGGAGGAGAGACCCAGTACTTC. The V call is TRBV20-1, the J call TRBJ2-5; 11 bases agree with TRBD2. This CDR3 contains 15 residues. V shed 3 bases and J 4 bases; nucleotides not matched to a gene: 7. CDR1 is DFQATT and CDR2 is SNEGSKA in the germline V gene (reference sequence).

The chain links TRBV7-8 to TRBJ2-7; 9 positions agree with TRBD1. Trimming cost V 5 bases and J 5 bases; bases outside gene matches: 4. The CDR3 is 13 residues long. Germline assignment: CDR1 SGHVS and CDR2 FQNEAQ. Written as DNA, the CDR3 is TGTGCCAGCAGCCGGGACAGGGTGAACGAGCAGTACGTC. This codes for CASSRDRVNEQYV.

This clone has just a few counts. This chain uses TRBV18 with TRBJ1-6; 7 bases fit TRBD1. CDR3 length equals 15 residues. CDR1 KGHSH and CDR2 LQKENI come from the germline V gene. Trimming cost V 6 bases and J 6 bases; bases outside gene matches: 8. CDR3 nucleotide sequence: TGTGCCAGCTCCCCCCGGACAGGCCTTAATTCACCCCTCCACTTT. This sequence encodes CASSPRTGLNSPLHF.

V is TRBV4-1 and J is TRBJ2-7; the match to TRBD2 covers 14 bases. The CDR3 totals 18 residues. After removal of 1 base from V and 5 bases from J, the junction contained 10 bases not matched to a gene. Germline lookup yields CDR1 MGHRA and CDR2 YSYEKL. In DNA form, the CDR3 reads TGCGCCAGCAGCCAAGTGGGACTAGCGGGAGCTACCTCTGACGAGCAGTACTTC. This gives the protein CASSQVGLAGATSDEQYF.

This chain uses TRBV2 with TRBJ1-5; 7 bases are a match to TRBD1. V shed 6 bases, J shed 2 bases, and the junction held 4 bases outside the gene matches. The CDR3 sequence is 14 residues long. Germline CDR1 and CDR2: SNHLY and FYNNEI. CDR3 sequence reads: CASSGTVGNQPQHF. The CDR3, as DNA: TGTGCCAGCAGCGGGACAGTAGGCAATCAGCCCCAGCATTTT.

This chain links TRBV30 with TRBJ2-3, with D maybe TRBD2 (6 bases). In germline, CDR1 is GTSNPN, CDR2 SVGIG (reference sequence). V was shortened by 1 base and J by 4 bases, with 6 bases between the two germline ends. This CDR3 is 12 amino acids long. CDR3 bases: TGTGCCTGGAGTGGGGGGGCAGATACGCAGTATTTT. This sequence encodes CAWSGGADTQYF.

This clone showed up just once. The CDR3 sequence is CASRLDSYTEAFF. CDR3 sequence (DNA): TGTGCCAGCAGGCTTGACAGTTACACTGAAGCTTTCTTT. The V gene is TRBV12-3 or TRBV12-4, the J gene TRBJ1-1; D is perhaps TRBD1 (5 bases). Trimming shortened V by 6 bases and J by 3 bases, and 11 bases separated the two germline ends. The CDR3 contains 13 residues.